The rows below give T cell receptor beta chains drawn from one sample of a study of naive and memory T cell subsets. TCRdb independently ran MiXCR on the UMI-ligation and nested PCR reads; one entry per CDR3 protein. Of tens of thousands of distinct CDR3 sequences detected, approximately 9.9% appear once; the ten largest clones hold almost 4%. Sequenced here: skin, sampled from a tuberculin skin test site. Every receptor here comes from an adult in good health. Each CDR3 is given with its conserved first and last residue. The D gene is left open where the match is weak. Some rows have no size entry. The others give once, few or many, or a class for an expanded clone.

CDR3 length	V gene	clone size	J gene	D gene	CDR3 protein	CDR3 DNA
17	TRBV28	NA	TRBJ1-5	NA	CASTFQAAYQRNQPQHF	TGTGCCAGCACCTTCCAGGCAGCCTATCAGCGGAATCAGCCCCAGCATTTT
15	TRBV5-1	NA	TRBJ2-1	TRBD1	CASSGTGTANNEQFF	TGCGCCAGCAGCGGAACCGGGACAGCGAACAATGAGCAGTTCTTC
15	TRBV5-1	many	TRBJ2-2	TRBD1	CASSFGDRESGELFF	TGCGCCAGCAGCTTCGGGGACAGGGAGTCCGGGGAGCTGTTTTTT
15	TRBV4-1	few	TRBJ2-2	NA	CASSPWQPNTGELFF	TGCGCCAGCAGCCCCTGGCAGCCTAACACCGGGGAGCTGTTTTTT
15	TRBV12-3/TRBV12-4	many	TRBJ2-1	NA	CASSLRQAYWDEQFF	TGTGCCAGCAGTTTGAGGCAGGCGTACTGGGATGAGCAGTTCTTC
19	TRBV4-1	many	TRBJ2-1	TRBD2	CASSLIAGARLITYNEQFF	TGCGCCAGCAGCCTTATAGCGGGAGCAAGGCTAATTACCTACAATGAGCAGTTCTTC
15	TRBV14	NA	TRBJ1-1	TRBD1	CASSQVAGGGTEAFF	TGTGCCAGCAGCCAAGTGGCAGGGGGGGGAACTGAAGCTTTCTTT
17	TRBV12-3/TRBV12-4	NA	TRBJ1-2	TRBD1	CASSSTLDRGKDYGYTF	TGTGCCAGCAGTTCGACCTTAGACAGGGGGAAAGACTATGGCTACACCTTC
14	TRBV5-1	few	TRBJ2-5	NA	CASSLRTAQETQYF	TGCGCCAGCAGCTTGCGGACAGCACAAGAGACCCAGTACTTC
15	TRBV20-1	few	TRBJ1-5	TRBD1	CSASRGTGAGQPQHF	TGCAGTGCTAGCCGGGGGACAGGGGCAGGACAGCCCCAGCATTTT
14	TRBV27	few	TRBJ1-1	NA	CASSLKGMRGEAFF	TGTGCCAGCAGTTTAAAAGGAATGAGGGGTGAAGCTTTCTTT
20	TRBV6-5	many	TRBJ2-1	TRBD2	CASSYSRSRSGRGTYNEQFF	TGTGCCAGCAGTTACTCGAGGTCCCGTAGCGGGAGGGGGACCTACAATGAGCAGTTCTTC
17	TRBV28	few	TRBJ1-1	NA	CASSSHTRGLMNTEAFF	TGTGCCAGCAGTTCCCACACGCGGGGTTTGATGAACACTGAAGCTTTCTTT
16	TRBV18	few	TRBJ1-1	NA	CASSLMGLQGNTEAFF	TGTGCCAGCTCACTCATGGGGTTACAGGGGAACACTGAAGCTTTCTTT
12	TRBV12-3/TRBV12-4	few	TRBJ1-2	NA	CASRGGRNGYTF	TGTGCCAGCAGGGGAGGGCGGAATGGCTACACCTTC
17	TRBV11-3	NA	TRBJ2-3	TRBD2	CASSRLAGEASTDTQYF	TGTGCCAGCAGCCGACTAGCGGGGGAAGCTAGCACAGATACGCAGTATTTT
14	TRBV5-5	NA	TRBJ2-3	NA	CASSLSPMADTQYF	TGTGCCAGCAGCTTAAGTCCAATGGCAGATACGCAGTATTTT
15	TRBV15	NA	TRBJ2-3	TRBD2	CATGTSGASTDTQYF	TGTGCCACCGGGACTAGCGGAGCCAGCACAGATACGCAGTATTTT
12	TRBV29-1	NA	TRBJ1-1	TRBD1	CSGRTGNTEAFF	TGCAGCGGACGGACAGGGAACACTGAAGCTTTCTTT
12	TRBV11-3	few	TRBJ2-7	NA	CASSLDHSEQYF	TGTGCCAGCAGCTTAGATCACAGCGAGCAGTACTTC
12	TRBV7-9	many	TRBJ2-2	NA	CASRSDTGELFF	TGTGCCAGCAGGTCAGACACCGGGGAGCTGTTTTTT
13	TRBV7-7	NA	TRBJ2-5	TRBD1	CASSTDRAETQYF	TGTGCTAGCAGCACGGACAGGGCCGAGACCCAGTACTTC
16	TRBV19	NA	TRBJ2-3	NA	CASSESPGVSTDTQYF	TGTGCCAGTAGTGAGTCACCGGGAGTGAGCACAGATACGCAGTATTTT
13	TRBV11-1	few	TRBJ2-1	TRBD1	CASSPGTGHLEFF	TGTGCCAGCAGCCCCGGGACAGGGCACTTGGAGTTCTTC
17	TRBV6-5	NA	TRBJ1-2	TRBD1	CASSYAQGAGPNYGYTF	TGTGCCAGCAGTTACGCGCAGGGGGCAGGGCCCAACTATGGCTACACCTTC
13	TRBV9	many	TRBJ2-5	NA	CASSYNGGETQYF	TGTGCCAGCAGCTACAACGGAGGGGAGACCCAGTACTTC
17	TRBV7-8	many	TRBJ2-3	TRBD2	CASSPSPSSGRGNTQYF	TGTGCCAGCAGTCCTAGTCCCTCGAGCGGGAGGGGAAATACGCAGTATTTT
18	TRBV14	many	TRBJ2-1	NA	CASSPLDAAQGAYNEQFF	TGTGCCAGCAGCCCTCTGGATGCGGCCCAAGGGGCCTACAATGAGCAGTTCTTC
15	TRBV6-6	NA	TRBJ2-3	TRBD2	CASRLGLAVTDTQYF	TGTGCCAGCAGACTGGGACTAGCGGTCACAGATACGCAGTATTTT
14	TRBV28	many	TRBJ2-1	NA	CASRFLSSYNEQFF	TGTGCCAGCCGCTTTTTGAGCTCCTACAATGAGCAGTTCTTC
16	TRBV5-1	few	TRBJ2-5	TRBD2	CASSFLSGGTQETQYF	TGCGCCAGCAGCTTCCTGTCGGGAGGCACCCAAGAGACCCAGTACTTC
13	TRBV18	medium-sized	TRBJ2-7	TRBD2	CASSPGTSYEQYF	TGTGCCAGCTCACCCGGGACTAGCTACGAGCAGTACTTC
16	TRBV7-6	few	TRBJ2-3	NA	CASSLFGDALTDTQYF	TGTGCCAGCAGCTTATTCGGAGACGCCCTCACAGATACGCAGTATTTT
15	TRBV5-6	few	TRBJ2-7	NA	CASSYGTFSSYEQYF	TGTGCCAGCAGCTACGGGACTTTCAGCTCCTACGAGCAGTACTTC
14	TRBV9	NA	TRBJ2-3	NA	CASSVEGSTDTQYF	TGTGCCAGCAGCGTAGAAGGGAGCACAGATACGCAGTATTTT
13	TRBV12-3/TRBV12-4	NA	TRBJ1-4	NA	CASSLEGGEKLFF	TGTGCCAGCAGTTTAGAGGGGGGTGAAAAACTGTTTTTT
15	TRBV3-1	many	TRBJ2-3	NA	CASSQGGASTDTQYF	TGTGCCAGCAGCCAAGGAGGCGCCAGCACAGATACGCAGTATTTT
14	TRBV20-1	many	TRBJ1-1	NA	CSARSWTSNTEAFF	TGCAGTGCTAGATCTTGGACGTCAAACACTGAAGCTTTCTTT
12	TRBV7-9	few	TRBJ1-4	NA	CASSTMREKLFF	TGTGCCAGCAGCACAATGAGAGAAAAACTGTTTTTT
14	TRBV29-1	NA	TRBJ1-5	NA	CSPPPGKADQPQHF	TGCAGCCCACCCCCCGGGAAGGCCGATCAGCCCCAGCATTTT
13	TRBV5-1	few	TRBJ2-1	NA	CASSLGSDGEQFF	TGCGCCAGCAGCTTGGGATCCGACGGTGAGCAGTTCTTC
15	TRBV2	NA	TRBJ1-5	NA	CASSAGLGGNQPQHF	TGTGCCAGCAGTGCAGGGTTGGGTGGCAATCAGCCCCAGCATTTT
19	TRBV6-6	NA	TRBJ2-1	TRBD1	CASRSGTAASFSSYNEQFF	TGTGCCAGCAGGTCCGGGACAGCGGCTTCTTTTAGCTCCTACAATGAGCAGTTCTTC
16	TRBV2	few	TRBJ2-3	NA	CASRLTWGGFTHTQYF	TGTGCCAGCAGGCTGACCTGGGGAGGATTCACACATACGCAGTATTTT
14	TRBV27	many	TRBJ1-1	NA	CASSLSLGKTEAFF	TGTGCCAGCAGTTTATCACTGGGAAAAACTGAAGCTTTCTTT
14	TRBV7-9	medium-sized	TRBJ2-7	NA	CASSSLGNSYEQYF	TGTGCCAGCAGCTCCTTAGGGAACTCCTACGAGCAGTACTTC